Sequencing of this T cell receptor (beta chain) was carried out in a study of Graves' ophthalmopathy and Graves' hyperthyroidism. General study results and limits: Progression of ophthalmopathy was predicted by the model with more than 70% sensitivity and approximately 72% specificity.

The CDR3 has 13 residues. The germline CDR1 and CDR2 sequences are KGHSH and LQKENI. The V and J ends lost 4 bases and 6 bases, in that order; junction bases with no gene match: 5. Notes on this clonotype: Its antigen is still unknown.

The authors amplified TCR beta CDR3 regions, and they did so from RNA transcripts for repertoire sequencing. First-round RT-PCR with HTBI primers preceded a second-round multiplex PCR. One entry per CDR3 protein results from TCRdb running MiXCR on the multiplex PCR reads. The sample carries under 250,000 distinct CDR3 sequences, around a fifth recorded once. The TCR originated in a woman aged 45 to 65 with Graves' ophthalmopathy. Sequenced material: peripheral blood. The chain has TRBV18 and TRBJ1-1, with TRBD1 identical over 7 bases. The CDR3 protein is CASSRDRVAEAFF. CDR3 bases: TGTGCCAGCTCACGTGACAGGGTCGCTGAAGCTTTCTTT.